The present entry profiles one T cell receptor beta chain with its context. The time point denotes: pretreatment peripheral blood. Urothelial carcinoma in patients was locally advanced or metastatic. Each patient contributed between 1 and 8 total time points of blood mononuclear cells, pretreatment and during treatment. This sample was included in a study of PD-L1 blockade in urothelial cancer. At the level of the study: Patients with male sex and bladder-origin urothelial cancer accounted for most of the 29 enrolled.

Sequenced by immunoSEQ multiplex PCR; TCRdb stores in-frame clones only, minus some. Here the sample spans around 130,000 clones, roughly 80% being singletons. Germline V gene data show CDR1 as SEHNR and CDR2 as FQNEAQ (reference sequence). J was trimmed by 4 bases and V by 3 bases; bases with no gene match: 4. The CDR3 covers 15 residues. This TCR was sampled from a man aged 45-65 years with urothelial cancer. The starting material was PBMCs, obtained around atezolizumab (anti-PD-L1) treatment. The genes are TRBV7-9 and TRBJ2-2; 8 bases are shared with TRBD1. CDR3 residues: CASSFLQGATGELFF. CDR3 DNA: TGTGCCAGCAGCTTCCTGCAGGGGGCCACCGGGGAGCTGTTTTTT.